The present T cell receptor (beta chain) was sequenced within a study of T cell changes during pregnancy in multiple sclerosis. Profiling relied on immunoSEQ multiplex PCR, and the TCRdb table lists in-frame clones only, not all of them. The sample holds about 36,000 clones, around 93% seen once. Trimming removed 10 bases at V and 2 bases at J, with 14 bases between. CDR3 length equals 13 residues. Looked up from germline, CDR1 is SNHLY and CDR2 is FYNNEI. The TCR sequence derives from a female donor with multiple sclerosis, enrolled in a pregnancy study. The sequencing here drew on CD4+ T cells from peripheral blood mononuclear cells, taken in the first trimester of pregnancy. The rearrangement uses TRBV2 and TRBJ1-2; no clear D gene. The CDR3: CATWGEANYGYTF. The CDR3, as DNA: TGTGCCACTTGGGGAGAGGCGAACTATGGCTACACCTTC. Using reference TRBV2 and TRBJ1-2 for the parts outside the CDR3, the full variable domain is EPEVTQTPSHQVTQMGQEVILRCVPISNHLYFYWYRQILGQKVEFLVSFYNNEISEKSEIFDDQFSVERPDGSNFTLKIRSTKLEDSAMYFCATWGEANYGYTFGSGTRLTVV.